This T cell receptor beta chain was sequenced in a study of T cells in Graves' hyperthyroidism and ophthalmopathy. Study-wide background: Before any treatment, at initial diagnosis, peripheral blood was collected.

V lost 4 bases to trimming and J lost 4 bases; unmatched junction nucleotides: 3. The CDR3 covers 14 residues. Germline CDR1 is MNHEY and CDR2 is SVGAGI. This clonotype showed up many times. Amplification of TCR beta CDR3 regions was performed using RNA transcripts as template. TCR CDR3 regions were first amplified by RT-PCR with HTBI primers. TCRdb re-analysed the multiplex PCR reads in MiXCR, keeping a single row per CDR3 protein. The table shows about 610,000 distinct CDR3 sequences, with roughly 15% occurring only once. The chain is built from TRBV6-5 and TRBJ2-2; 7 bases match TRBD1. Sequencing was carried out using blood. The origin of this receptor is a woman in her thirties or forties with Graves' ophthalmopathy. CDR3 sequence: CASSSSGGTGELFF. The CDR3 DNA reads TGTGCCAGCAGTTCCTCAGGGGGCACCGGGGAGCTGTTTTTT.